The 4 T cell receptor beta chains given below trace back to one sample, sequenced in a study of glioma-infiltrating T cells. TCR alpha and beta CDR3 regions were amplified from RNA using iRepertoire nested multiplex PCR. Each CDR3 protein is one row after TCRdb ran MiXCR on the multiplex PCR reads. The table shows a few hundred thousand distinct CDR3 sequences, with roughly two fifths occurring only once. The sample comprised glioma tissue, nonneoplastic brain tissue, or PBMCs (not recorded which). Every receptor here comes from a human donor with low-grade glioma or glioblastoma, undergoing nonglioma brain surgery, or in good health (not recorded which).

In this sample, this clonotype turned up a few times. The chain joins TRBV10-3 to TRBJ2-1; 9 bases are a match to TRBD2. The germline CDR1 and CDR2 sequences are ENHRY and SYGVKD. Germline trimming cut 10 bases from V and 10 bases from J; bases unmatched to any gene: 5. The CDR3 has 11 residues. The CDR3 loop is CATLGLAEQFF. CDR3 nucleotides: TGTGCCACGCTTGGACTAGCGGAGCAGTTCTTC.

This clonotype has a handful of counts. CDR3 nucleotides: TGCAGTGCCACGGGGGGGTATGGCTACACCTTC. Translating gives CSATGGYGYTF. The V and J genes are TRBV20-1 and TRBJ1-2; TRBD1 might be the D (5 bases). With 6 bases removed from V and 5 bases from J, the gap between germline ends came to 10 bases. The germline gives CDR1 DFQATT, CDR2 SNEGSKA (reference sequence). The length of the CDR3 is 11 residues.

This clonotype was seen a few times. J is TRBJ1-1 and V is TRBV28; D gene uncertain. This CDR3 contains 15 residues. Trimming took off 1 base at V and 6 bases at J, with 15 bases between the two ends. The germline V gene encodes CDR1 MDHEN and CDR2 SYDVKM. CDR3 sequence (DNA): TGTGCCAGCAGTTTATCCCTGATGGCCCGGTCTGAAGCTTTCTTT. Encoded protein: CASSLSLMARSEAFF. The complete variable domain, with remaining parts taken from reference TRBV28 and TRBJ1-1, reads DVKVTQSSRYLVKRTGEKVFLECVQDMDHENMFWYRQDPGLGLRLIYFSYDVKMKEKGDIPEGYSVSREKKERFSLILESASTNQTSMYLCASSLSLMARSEAFFGQGTRLTVV.

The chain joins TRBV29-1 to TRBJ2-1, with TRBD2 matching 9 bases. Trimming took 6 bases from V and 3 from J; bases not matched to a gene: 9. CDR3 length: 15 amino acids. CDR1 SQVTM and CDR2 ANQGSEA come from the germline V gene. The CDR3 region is CSVAGTSIYYNEQFF. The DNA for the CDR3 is TGCAGCGTCGCCGGGACTAGCATTTACTACAATGAGCAGTTCTTC.